This is a list of T cell receptor beta chains from one sample in a study of T-cell reconstitution after alpha-beta-depleted transplantation in children. MiXCR was run by TCRdb on the PCR reads, yielding one entry per CDR3 protein. This repertoire shows about 400,000 distinct CDR3 sequences, around 21% found once; its top ten account for over 3.5%. The material sequenced was PBMCs from the stem cell graft donor, taken from the stem cell graft. These receptors were taken from a human donor who donated a stem cell graft to a child with acute myeloid leukemia. The CDR3 runs from the conserved cysteine through the conserved F or W. Each record gives: CDR3 protein, CDR3 DNA, J gene, D gene, V gene, clone size. A D gene is named only where the DNA matches it firmly. Size is omitted from some rows. Given values are once, few, many or a class for expanded clones.

CDR3aa: CSVSRGGNEQFF; CDR3nt: TGCAGCGTTTCACGGGGGGGTAATGAGCAGTTCTTC; j_gene: TRBJ2-1; d_gene: TRBD2; v_gene: TRBV29-1; abundance: NA
CDR3aa: CSARGAGGGEQYF; CDR3nt: TGCAGTGCTAGAGGGGCAGGGGGCGGCGAGCAGTACTTC; j_gene: TRBJ2-7; d_gene: TRBD1; v_gene: TRBV20-1; abundance: many
CDR3aa: CSARDPSGSSYEQYF; CDR3nt: TGCAGTGCTAGGGATCCTAGCGGGAGCTCCTACGAGCAGTACTTC; j_gene: TRBJ2-7; d_gene: TRBD2; v_gene: TRBV20-1; abundance: many
CDR3aa: CASSVTLAVNNEQFF; CDR3nt: TGCGCCAGCAGCGTTACACTAGCGGTTAACAATGAGCAGTTCTTC; j_gene: TRBJ2-1; d_gene: TRBD2; v_gene: TRBV5-1; abundance: NA
CDR3aa: CASRGEDTEAFF; CDR3nt: TGTGCCAGCAGGGGGGAGGACACTGAAGCTTTCTTT; j_gene: TRBJ1-1; d_gene: NA; v_gene: TRBV2; abundance: NA
CDR3aa: CASSSLTRTSGLGGELFF; CDR3nt: TGTGCCAGCAGTTCCCTTACCCGGACTAGCGGGTTGGGCGGGGAGCTGTTTTTT; j_gene: TRBJ2-2; d_gene: TRBD2; v_gene: TRBV27; abundance: NA
CDR3aa: CASSLDDPGQTLVYYNEQFF; CDR3nt: TGTGCCAGCAGCTTAGACGATCCGGGACAAACCCTCGTTTATTACAATGAGCAGTTCTTC; j_gene: TRBJ2-1; d_gene: NA; v_gene: TRBV11-2; abundance: few
CDR3aa: CSARGTSGTTGELFF; CDR3nt: TGCAGTGCTCGAGGGACTAGCGGGACCACCGGGGAGCTGTTTTTT; j_gene: TRBJ2-2; d_gene: TRBD2; v_gene: TRBV20-1; abundance: NA
CDR3aa: CASRRTGDRTDTQYF; CDR3nt: TGTGCCAGCAGAAGAACAGGGGACCGCACAGATACGCAGTATTTT; j_gene: TRBJ2-3; d_gene: TRBD1; v_gene: TRBV12-3/TRBV12-4; abundance: NA
CDR3aa: CSVEDRQGPLNTEAFF; CDR3nt: TGCAGCGTTGAAGATCGACAGGGGCCACTGAACACTGAAGCTTTCTTT; j_gene: TRBJ1-1; d_gene: TRBD1; v_gene: TRBV29-1; abundance: many
CDR3aa: CASIKGEGVYGYTF; CDR3nt: TGTGCCAGCATTAAAGGGGAGGGGGTCTATGGCTACACCTTC; j_gene: TRBJ1-2; d_gene: NA; v_gene: TRBV12-3/TRBV12-4; abundance: many
CDR3aa: CATSGGLGNTIYF; CDR3nt: TGTGCCACCAGCGGGGGGCTCGGAAACACCATATATTTT; j_gene: TRBJ1-3; d_gene: NA; v_gene: TRBV15; abundance: NA
CDR3aa: CASSLGTGVMGYTF; CDR3nt: TGTGCCAGCAGCTTAGGGACAGGCGTCATGGGCTACACCTTC; j_gene: TRBJ1-2; d_gene: TRBD1; v_gene: TRBV5-5; abundance: many
CDR3aa: CASSLAGQSYEQYF; CDR3nt: TGTGCCAGCAGCTTAGCGGGACAGTCCTACGAGCAGTACTTC; j_gene: TRBJ2-7; d_gene: NA; v_gene: TRBV12-3/TRBV12-4; abundance: many
CDR3aa: CASSYSPGGGDTQYF; CDR3nt: TGTGCCAGCAGTTACTCCCCCGGGGGAGGCGATACGCAGTATTTT; j_gene: TRBJ2-3; d_gene: NA; v_gene: TRBV6-5; abundance: NA
CDR3aa: CASSLALGDEQYF; CDR3nt: TGTGCCAGCAGCCTTGCTTTGGGGGACGAGCAGTACTTC; j_gene: TRBJ2-7; d_gene: NA; v_gene: TRBV11-3; abundance: NA
CDR3aa: CASSPLASTDTQYF; CDR3nt: TGCGCCAGCAGCCCGTTAGCGTCCACAGATACGCAGTATTTT; j_gene: TRBJ2-3; d_gene: NA; v_gene: TRBV4-3; abundance: few
CDR3aa: CASSKGGPDTQYF; CDR3nt: TGTGCCAGCAGCAAAGGGGGCCCAGATACGCAGTATTTT; j_gene: TRBJ2-3; d_gene: TRBD1; v_gene: TRBV7-9; abundance: few
CDR3aa: CASSAWDREETQYF; CDR3nt: TGTGCCAGCAGTGCCTGGGACAGGGAAGAGACCCAGTACTTC; j_gene: TRBJ2-5; d_gene: TRBD1; v_gene: TRBV28; abundance: NA
CDR3aa: CASSPTTEQFF; CDR3nt: TGTGCCAGCAGCCCGACCACGGAGCAGTTCTTC; j_gene: TRBJ2-1; d_gene: NA; v_gene: TRBV2; abundance: many
CDR3aa: CASSSPGQGGYEQYF; CDR3nt: TGTGCCAGCAGTTCGCCGGGACAGGGGGGCTACGAGCAGTACTTC; j_gene: TRBJ2-7; d_gene: TRBD1; v_gene: TRBV12-3/TRBV12-4; abundance: many
CDR3aa: CASTIDEGGEQFF; CDR3nt: TGTGCCAGCACCATAGACGAGGGAGGAGAGCAGTTCTTC; j_gene: TRBJ2-1; d_gene: NA; v_gene: TRBV9; abundance: NA